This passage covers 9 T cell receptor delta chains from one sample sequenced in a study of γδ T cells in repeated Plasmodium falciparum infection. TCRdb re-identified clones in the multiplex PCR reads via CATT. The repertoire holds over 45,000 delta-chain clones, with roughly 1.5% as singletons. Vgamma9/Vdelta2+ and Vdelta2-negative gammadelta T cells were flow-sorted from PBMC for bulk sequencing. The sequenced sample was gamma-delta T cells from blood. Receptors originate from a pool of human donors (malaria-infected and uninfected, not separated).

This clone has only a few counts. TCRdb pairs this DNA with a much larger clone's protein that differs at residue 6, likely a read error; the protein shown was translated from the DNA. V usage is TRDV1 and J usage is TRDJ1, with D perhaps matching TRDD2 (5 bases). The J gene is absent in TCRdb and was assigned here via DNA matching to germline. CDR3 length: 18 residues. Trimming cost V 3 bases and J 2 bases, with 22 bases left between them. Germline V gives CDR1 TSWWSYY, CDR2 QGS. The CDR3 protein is CALGERRSPTPGTDKLIF. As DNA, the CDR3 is TGTGCTCTTGGGGAGCGTAGGTCCCCTACTCCGGGTACCGATAAACTCATCTTT.

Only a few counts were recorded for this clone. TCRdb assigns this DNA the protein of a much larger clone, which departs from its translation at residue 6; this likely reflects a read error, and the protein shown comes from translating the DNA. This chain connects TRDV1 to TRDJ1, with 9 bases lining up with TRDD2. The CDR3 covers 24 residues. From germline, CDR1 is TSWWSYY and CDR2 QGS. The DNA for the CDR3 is TGTGCTCTTGGGGAACGGGACCTTCCTACGCTCTGGGATGCTACTGGGGACAACACAGATAAACTCATCTTT. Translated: CALGERDLPTLWDATGDNTDKLIF.

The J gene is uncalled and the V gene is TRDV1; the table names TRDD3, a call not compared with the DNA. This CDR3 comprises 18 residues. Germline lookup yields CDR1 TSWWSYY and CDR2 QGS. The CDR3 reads CALGDYSFWGIPTTAQFF. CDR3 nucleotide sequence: TGTGCTCTTGGGGATTATTCCTTCTGGGGGATACCAACTACAGCACAATTCTTC.

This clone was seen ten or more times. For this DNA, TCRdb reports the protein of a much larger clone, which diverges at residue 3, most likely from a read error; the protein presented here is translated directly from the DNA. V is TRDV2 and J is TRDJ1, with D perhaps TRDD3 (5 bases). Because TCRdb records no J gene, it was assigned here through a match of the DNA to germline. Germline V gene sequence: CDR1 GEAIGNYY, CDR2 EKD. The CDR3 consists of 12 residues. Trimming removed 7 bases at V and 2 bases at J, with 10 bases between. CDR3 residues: CAWGTCTDKLIF. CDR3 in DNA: TGTGCCTGGGGGACCTGTACCGATAAACTCATCTTT.

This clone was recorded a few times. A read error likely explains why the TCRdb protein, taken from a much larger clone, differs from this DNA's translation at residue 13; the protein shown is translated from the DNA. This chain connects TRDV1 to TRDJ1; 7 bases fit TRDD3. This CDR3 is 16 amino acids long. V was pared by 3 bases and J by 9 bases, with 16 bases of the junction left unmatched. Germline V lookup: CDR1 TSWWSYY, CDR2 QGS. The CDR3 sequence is CALGDPYPGGPVELIF. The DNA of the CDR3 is TGTGCTCTTGGGGACCCATACCCTGGGGGCCCAGTTGAACTCATCTTT.

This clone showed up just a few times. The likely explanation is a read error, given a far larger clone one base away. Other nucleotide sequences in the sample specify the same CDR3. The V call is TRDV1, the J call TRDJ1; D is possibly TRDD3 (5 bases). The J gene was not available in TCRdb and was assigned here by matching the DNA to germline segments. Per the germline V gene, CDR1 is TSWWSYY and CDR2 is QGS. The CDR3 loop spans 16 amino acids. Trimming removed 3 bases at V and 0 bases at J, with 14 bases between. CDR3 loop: CALGEEIPSYTDKLIF. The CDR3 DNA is TGTGCTCTTGGGGAGGAGATACCCTCTTACACCGATAAACTCATCTTT.

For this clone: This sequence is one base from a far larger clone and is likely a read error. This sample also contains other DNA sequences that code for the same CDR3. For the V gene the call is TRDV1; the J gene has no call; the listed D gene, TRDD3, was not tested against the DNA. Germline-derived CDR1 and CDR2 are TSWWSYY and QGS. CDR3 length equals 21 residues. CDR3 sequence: CALGELGFPSFLGGYTDKLIF. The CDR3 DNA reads TGTGCTCTTGGGGAACTAGGGTTTCCTTCCTTCCTGGGGGGTTACACCGATAAGCTCATCTTT.

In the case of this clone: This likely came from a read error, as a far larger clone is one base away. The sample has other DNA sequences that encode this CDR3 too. CDR3 protein: CALGALPLLGVNTDKLIF. For the CDR3, the DNA is TGTGCTCTTGGGGCTCTCCCTTTACTGGGGGTCAACACCGATAAACTCATCTTT. The V and J genes are TRDV1 and TRDJ1; 8 nucleotides line up with TRDD3. No J gene was available from TCRdb, and it was assigned here by a germline match of the DNA. V lost 4 bases and J lost 0; bases outside the gene matches: 13. In germline, CDR1 is TSWWSYY, CDR2 QGS. The CDR3 extends over 18 amino acids.

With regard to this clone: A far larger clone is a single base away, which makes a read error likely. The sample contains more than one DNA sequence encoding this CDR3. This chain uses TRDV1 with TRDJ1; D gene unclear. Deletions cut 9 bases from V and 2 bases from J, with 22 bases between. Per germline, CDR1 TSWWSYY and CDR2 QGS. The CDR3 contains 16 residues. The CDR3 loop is CALAIRYKRSTDKLIF. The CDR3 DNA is TGTGCTCTCGCCATTAGGTATAAGCGATCTACCGATAAACTCATCTTT.